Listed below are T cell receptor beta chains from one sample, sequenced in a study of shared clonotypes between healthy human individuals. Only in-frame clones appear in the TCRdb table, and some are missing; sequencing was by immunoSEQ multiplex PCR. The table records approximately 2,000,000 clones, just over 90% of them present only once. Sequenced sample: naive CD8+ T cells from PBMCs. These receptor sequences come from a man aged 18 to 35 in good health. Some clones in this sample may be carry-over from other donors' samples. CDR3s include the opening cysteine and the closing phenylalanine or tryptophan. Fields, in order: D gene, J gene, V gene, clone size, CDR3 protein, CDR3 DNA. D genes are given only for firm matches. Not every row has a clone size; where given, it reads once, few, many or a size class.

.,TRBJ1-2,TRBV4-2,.,CASSQDFQGLNYGYTF,TGTGCCAGCAGCCAAGATTTCCAGGGCCTTAACTATGGCTACACCTTC
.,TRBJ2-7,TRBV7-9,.,CASSLTHRDLSYEQYF,TGTGCCAGCAGCTTGACTCACCGGGACTTATCCTACGAGCAGTACTTC
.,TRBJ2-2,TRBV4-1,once,CASSPAGGGTGELFF,TGCGCCAGCAGCCCAGCCGGGGGAGGCACCGGGGAGCTGTTTTTT
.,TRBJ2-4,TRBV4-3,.,CASSQDSGWRESSWAKNIQYF,TGCGCCAGCAGCCAAGATAGTGGGTGGCGGGAATCCTCTTGGGCCAAAAACATTCAGTACTTC
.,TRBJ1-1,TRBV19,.,CASISGTEAFF,TGTGCCAGTATATCGGGAACTGAAGCTTTCTTT
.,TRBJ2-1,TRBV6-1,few,CASSDPLVMDEQFF,TGTGCCAGCAGTGATCCCCTAGTCATGGATGAGCAGTTCTTC
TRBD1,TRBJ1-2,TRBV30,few,CAWDRGKTGYTF,TGTGCCTGGGACAGGGGAAAAACCGGCTACACCTTC
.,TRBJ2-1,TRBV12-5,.,CASGFYVGGISYNEQFF,TGTGCTAGTGGTTTCTACGTCGGGGGAATCTCCTACAATGAGCAGTTCTTC
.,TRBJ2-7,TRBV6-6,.,CASSYSGLYEQYF,TGTGCCAGCAGTTACAGCGGGCTGTACGAGCAGTACTTC
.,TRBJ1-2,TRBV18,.,CASSPNFDTGDGYTF,TGTGCCAGCTCACCAAATTTCGACACCGGCGATGGCTACACCTTC
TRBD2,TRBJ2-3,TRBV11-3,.,CASSPRTSGPTDTQYF,TGTGCCAGCAGCCCCCGGACTAGCGGGCCAACGGATACGCAGTATTTT
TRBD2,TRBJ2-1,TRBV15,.,CATSRSGNEQFF,TGTGCCACCAGCCGTAGCGGGAATGAGCAGTTCTTC
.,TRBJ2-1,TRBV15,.,CATSRGKGGERFF,TGTGCCACCAGCAGAGGAAAAGGGGGAGAGCGGTTCTTC
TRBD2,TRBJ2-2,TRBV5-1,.,CASSLGLAGDYTGELFF,TGCGCCAGCAGCTTGGGACTAGCGGGAGACTACACCGGGGAGCTGTTTTTT
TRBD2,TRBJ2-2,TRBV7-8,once,CASRELAGGQDGELFF,TGTGCCAGCAGGGAACTAGCGGGAGGGCAGGACGGGGAGCTGTTTTTT
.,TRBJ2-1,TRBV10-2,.,CASSESELPPRNEQFF,TGCGCCAGCAGTGAGTCGGAACTTCCCCCCCGGAATGAGCAGTTCTTC
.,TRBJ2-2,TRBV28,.,CASSFRAGELFF,TGTGCCAGCAGTTTTAGGGCCGGGGAGCTGTTTTTT
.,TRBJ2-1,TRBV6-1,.,CASSVLWGSYNEQFF,TGTGCCAGCAGTGTTCTGTGGGGCTCCTACAATGAGCAGTTCTTC
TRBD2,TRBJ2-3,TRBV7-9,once,CASSSTGLAGRTDTQYF,TGTGCCAGCAGCTCTACCGGACTAGCGGGACGCACAGATACGCAGTATTTT
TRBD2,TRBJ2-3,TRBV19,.,CASSPRTRGTDTQYF,TGTGCCAGTAGTCCCCGGACTAGAGGGACAGATACGCAGTATTTT
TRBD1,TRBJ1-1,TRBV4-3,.,CASSQDEVTGENTEAFF,TGCGCCAGCAGCCAAGACGAGGTGACAGGGGAGAACACTGAAGCTTTCTTT
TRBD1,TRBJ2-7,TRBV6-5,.,CASSYSDRGLYEQYF,TGTGCCAGCAGTTACTCCGACAGGGGGCTTTACGAGCAGTACTTC
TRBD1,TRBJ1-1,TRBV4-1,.,CASSHRQGVMNTEAFF,TGCGCCAGCAGCCATCGACAGGGGGTAATGAACACTGAAGCTTTCTTT
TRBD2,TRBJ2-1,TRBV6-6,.,CASSYGTSGTEQFF,TGTGCCAGCAGTTACGGGACTAGCGGGACCGAGCAGTTCTTC
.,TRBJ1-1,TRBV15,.,CATSRGVEGRAEAFF,TGTGCCACCAGCAGAGGGGTGGAGGGTAGGGCTGAAGCTTTCTTT
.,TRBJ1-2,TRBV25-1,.,CASSELGSDGYTF,TGTGCCAGCAGTGAATTGGGATCAGATGGCTACACCTTC
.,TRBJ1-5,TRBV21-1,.,CASSLDRGRHDGNQPQHF,TGTGCCAGCAGCTTGGACAGGGGGCGCCATGATGGCAATCAGCCCCAGCATTTT
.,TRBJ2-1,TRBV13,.,CASSPKLGSPSGEQFF,TGTGCCAGCAGCCCGAAGCTAGGGTCCCCCTCTGGTGAGCAGTTCTTC
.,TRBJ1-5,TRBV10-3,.,CAISESGDSNQPQHF,TGTGCCATCAGTGAGTCGGGGGATAGCAATCAGCCCCAGCATTTT